This T cell receptor (beta chain) is from a study of shared clonotypes between healthy human individuals. All the donors were Caucasian adults who lived in Nashville, Tennessee. Broader study findings: For sorted subsets, rarefaction showed incomplete sequencing despite large depth. Among non-shared clonotypes, generation probabilities were lower than among those shared by all four donors.

Germline V gene lookup returns CDR1 GTSNPN and CDR2 SVGIG (reference sequence). The CDR3 is made up of 12 amino acids. With regard to this clone: Its cognate antigen is unknown. This likely traces to a read error, being one base from a far larger clone.

Genomic DNA of each subset was evenly split across several immunoSEQ plates. Using immunoSEQ multiplex PCR, the repertoire was profiled, and TCRdb retains in-frame clones only, with some absent. The profile shows 950,000 to 1,100,000 clones, under 80% of them singletons. The material sequenced was memory CD4+ T cells sorted from blood. Subset noted: CD45RA-negative fraction. This TCR derives from a man aged 18 to 29 in good health. The chain has TRBV30 and TRBJ1-2, with D possibly matching TRBD1 (6 bases). CDR3 in amino acids: CVWSTGSYGYTF. CDR3 coding DNA: TGTGTCTGGAGTACAGGGTCCTATGGCTACACCTTC.